This TCR beta chain was captured by sequencing in a study of Ad26.COV2.S vaccination and SARS-CoV-2 variants (dated by TCRdb to about 2021). In the study overall: Vaccine-arm donors were drawn from COV1001, a multicentre, randomized, double-blind, placebo-controlled phase I-IIa trial of Ad26.COV2.S in healthy adults. Ad26.COV2.S was administered intramuscularly at 5 x 10^10 or 1 x 10^11 viral particles, either as a single shot or as two shots given 56 days apart. The specificity and breadth of SARS-CoV-2-reactive T cell receptors after Ad26.COV2.S vaccination were assessed by TCRbeta repertoire sequencing. The TCR-sequenced set comprised around 30 samples: some 20 Ad26.COV2.S vaccine recipients, 5 placebo recipients and 8 SARS-CoV-2 convalescent individuals. Trial participants were randomized into five groups of five: low-dose or high-dose Ad26.COV2.S given once or twice, or placebo on both occasions. Throughout the experiments and outcome assessment, investigators stayed blinded to trial group allocation. Results and caveats for the whole study, not just this receptor: Vaccine and placebo recipients had similar non-spike TCR breadth, a finding consistent with the vaccine containing only spike. After vaccination, substantial breadth of spike-specific CD8+ and CD4+ T cell responses was reported. The authors noted that total T cell responses may have been underestimated by the TCR breadth and depth analyses. Comparing responses between vaccine doses or regimens was not something the study was powered to do. Spike-specific TCR breadth was higher in Ad26.COV2.S recipients than in placebo recipients (P = 0.0014).

Comments on this clone: Its antigen has not been determined. No per-base quality is available; no much larger clone lies one base away.

The immunoSEQ Assay was used to sequence TCRbeta CDR3 regions. After extraction, genomic DNA underwent amplification by bias-controlled multiplex PCR, followed by high-throughput sequencing. On the authors' methods: To quantify the absolute abundance of every unique TCRbeta CDR3 region, sequences were collapsed and filtered. T cell fraction was estimated by normalizing TCRbeta template counts to usable DNA, which was measured by amplifying reference genes present in all nucleated cells. Repertoire TCRs were annotated as SARS-CoV-2-specific when V gene, CDR3 amino acid sequence and J gene were exactly matched to a known reactive TCR set. The reference SARS-CoV-2 TCR set was obtained from MIRA and was filtered for enrichment in COVID-19-positive ImmuneCODE repertoires, whereby public or cross-reactive TCRs were removed. Using the MIRA antigens, annotated TCRs were further analysed by specific ORF or by position within an ORF. Breadth was defined as annotated unique rearrangements over total unique productive rearrangements; depth was the summed frequency of those rearrangements. TCR breadth was compared between groups using two-sided Wilcoxon rank-sum tests. The table comes from immuneACCESS by way of TCRdb, which keeps in-frame sequences with V and J called. Part of the clones is missing from these tables; in studies checked, under half for an unresolved V gene and the rest for unknown reasons. V and J calls and clone size follow that table, whereas D and trimming were derived from the DNA. The sample table contains 360,000 or so clones; only one count was recorded for about 88% of them. Under 2% of the sample is taken by the ten largest.

In the paper's terms, the treatment or condition label means: some 20 received Ad26.COV2.S at low or high dose, single or two shots; roughly 5 received placebo; per-sample allocation not given. Repertoires of vaccine and placebo recipients were sequenced from samples taken on day 63 after the first injection. In Cohort 1b, more than 20 adults aged 18-55 years were enrolled at a single site in Boston, USA, between 29 July and 7 August 2020. Ad26.COV2.S was a replication-incompetent adenovirus type 26 vector expressing a prefusion-stabilized SARS-CoV-2 spike protein from the original Wuhan strain. V is reduced by 8 bases and J by 2 bases, leaving a spacing of 16 bases between them. Reading the germline V gene (reference sequence) gives CDR1 MNHEY and CDR2 SMNVEV. The CDR3 numbers 14 residues from cysteine through phenylalanine. Of the read, only the CDR3 DNA is kept; its 42 bases are in frame from base 1.

The sequenced sample was peripheral blood, obtained in a trial of Ad26.COV2.S vaccine versus placebo. The origin of this receptor is a person aged 18-60 years who received the Ad26.COV2.S COVID-19 vaccine or a placebo. Recombination connected TRBV27 to TRBJ2-7; confidence is insufficient to name the D gene. Here the CDR3 is given as CASRTSRQAYEQYF. Here is the DNA: TGTGCCAGCCGTACCTCAAGGCAGGCCTACGAGCAGTACTTC.